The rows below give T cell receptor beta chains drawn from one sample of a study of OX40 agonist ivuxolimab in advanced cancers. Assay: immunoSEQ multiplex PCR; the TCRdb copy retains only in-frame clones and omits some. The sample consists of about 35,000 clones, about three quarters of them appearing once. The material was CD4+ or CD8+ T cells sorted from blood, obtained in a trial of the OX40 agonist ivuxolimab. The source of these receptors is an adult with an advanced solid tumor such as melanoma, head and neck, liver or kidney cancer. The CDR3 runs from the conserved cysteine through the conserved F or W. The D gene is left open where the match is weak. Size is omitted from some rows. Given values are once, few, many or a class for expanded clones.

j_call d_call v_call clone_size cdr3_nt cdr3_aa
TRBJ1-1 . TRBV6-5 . TGTGCCAGCAGATTCCAGGACAGGAACACTGAAGCTTTCTTT CASRFQDRNTEAFF
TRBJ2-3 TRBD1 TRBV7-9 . TGTGCCAGCAGCTTGGGGCCCGGACAGGACACAGATACGCAGTATTTT CASSLGPGQDTDTQYF
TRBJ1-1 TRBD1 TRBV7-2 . TGTGCCAGCAGTTCAGCAGGACAGGGAACTGAAGCTTTCTTT CASSSAGQGTEAFF
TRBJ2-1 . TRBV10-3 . TGTGCCATCTCGAATGGCAATGAGCAGTTCTTC CAISNGNEQFF
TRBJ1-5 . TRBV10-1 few TGCGCCAGCAGTGTAGGTGAACAGCCCCAGCATTTT CASSVGEQPQHF
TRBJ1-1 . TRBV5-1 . TGCGCCAGCAGCAGGGAGGACGGCTACACTGAAGCTTTCTTT CASSREDGYTEAFF
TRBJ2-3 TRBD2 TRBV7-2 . TGTGCCAGCAGCTCGGGCCCAGCGGGGGGCCCCCAGGGGACGCAGTATTTT CASSSGPAGGPQGTQYF
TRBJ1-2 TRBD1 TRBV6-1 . TGTGCCACCACCAACTTCCGGACAGGGACAAGCGGCTACACCTTC CATTNFRTGTSGYTF
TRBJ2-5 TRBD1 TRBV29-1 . TGCAGCGTTGATGGTACGGTTCAGTCCGACAGGGCAGAGACCCAGTACTTC CSVDGTVQSDRAETQYF
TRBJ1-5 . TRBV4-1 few TGCGCCAGCAGCCCCGGTTCTTATCAGCCCCAGCATTTT CASSPGSYQPQHF
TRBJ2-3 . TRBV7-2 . TGTGCCAGCAGCTTGGAGCTAAGTTGGGATACGCAGTATTTT CASSLELSWDTQYF
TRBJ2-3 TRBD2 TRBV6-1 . TGTGCCAGCAGTGTCCCAGCGGGGGGCACAGATACGCAGTATTTT CASSVPAGGTDTQYF
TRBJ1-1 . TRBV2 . TGTGCCAGCAGTGAAACAGCTTTCTTT CASSETAFF
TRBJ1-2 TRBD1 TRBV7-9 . TGTGCCAGCAGGTCCCCGAGGGGGCCTGAGGGCTATGGCTACACCTTC CASRSPRGPEGYGYTF
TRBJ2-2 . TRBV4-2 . TGTGCCAGCAGCCCCCAGGGACCGACCCCCGGGGAGCTGTTTTTT CASSPQGPTPGELFF
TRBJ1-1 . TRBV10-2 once TGCGCCAGCAGTCTTCGGCGGGGGGACACTGAAGCTTTCTTT CASSLRRGDTEAFF
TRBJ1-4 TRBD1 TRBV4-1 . TGCGCCAGCAGCCCCCGGACAGGAAAACTGTTTTTT CASSPRTGKLFF
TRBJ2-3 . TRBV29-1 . TGCAGCGTTGAAGATAGGGGCGACACAGATACGCAGTATTTT CSVEDRGDTDTQYF
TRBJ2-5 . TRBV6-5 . TGTGCCAGCGGCCTTGACAGCGAGGAAGAGACCCAGTACTTC CASGLDSEEETQYF
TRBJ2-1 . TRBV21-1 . TGTGCCAGCAGAGCCGGGACTATATTTAATGAGCAGTTCTTC CASRAGTIFNEQFF
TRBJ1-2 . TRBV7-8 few TGTGCCAGCAGCGGGAACAGGGACCGTGGCTACACCTTC CASSGNRDRGYTF
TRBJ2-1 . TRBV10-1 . TGCGCCAGCAGTGTGTCTGATAGCTCCTACAATGAGCAGTTCTTC CASSVSDSSYNEQFF
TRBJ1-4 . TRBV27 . TGTGCCAGCATTGTGGGGCTGAGTGAAAAACTGTTTTTT CASIVGLSEKLFF
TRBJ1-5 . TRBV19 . TGTGCCAGTAGTATAGATCTGGGCCCGCAGCCCCAGCATTTT CASSIDLGPQPQHF
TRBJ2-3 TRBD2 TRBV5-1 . TGCGCCAGCAGCCCGGGGACTAGCCTAAGCACAGATACGCAGTATTTT CASSPGTSLSTDTQYF
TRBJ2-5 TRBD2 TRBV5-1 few TGCGCCAGCAGCTCCCACGGAGGGAACAGGGGACTAGCGGAGACCCAGTACTTC CASSSHGGNRGLAETQYF
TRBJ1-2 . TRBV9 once TGTGCCAGCAGCGGCCTGGCGGCGAACTATGGCTACACCTTC CASSGLAANYGYTF
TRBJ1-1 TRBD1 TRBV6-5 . TGTGCCAGCAGCCCGATACAGGGGGCGCCCACTGAAGCTTTCTTT CASSPIQGAPTEAFF
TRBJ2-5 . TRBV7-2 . TGTGCCAGCAGCTTAGGGTGGGGGCCAGCTCCCTACCAAGAGACCCAGTACTTC CASSLGWGPAPYQETQYF
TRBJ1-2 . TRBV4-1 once TGCGCCAGCAGCCAAGGACGATCAGGGGATGGCTACACCTTC CASSQGRSGDGYTF
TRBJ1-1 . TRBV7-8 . TGTGCCAGCAGCTTATACGGGGAAGCTTTCTTT CASSLYGEAFF
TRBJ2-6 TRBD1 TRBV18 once TGTGCCAGCTCACCCACAGGGGTGAGCGGGGCCAACGTCCTGACTTTC CASSPTGVSGANVLTF
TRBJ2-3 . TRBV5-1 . TGCGCCAGCAGCTCCTGGACTAGCACAGATACGCAGTATTTT CASSSWTSTDTQYF
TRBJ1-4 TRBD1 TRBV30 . TGTGCCTGGAGTTACCCCTCCGGGACAGCTAATGAAAAACTGTTTTTT CAWSYPSGTANEKLFF
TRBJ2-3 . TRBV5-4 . TGTGCCAGTCTACAGGACCCCGGCACAGATACGCAGTATTTT CASLQDPGTDTQYF
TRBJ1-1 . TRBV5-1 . TGCGCCAGCACCCCTCTTCCCAACTCTGAAGCTTTCTTT CASTPLPNSEAFF
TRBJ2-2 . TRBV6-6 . TGTGCCAGCAGTTGGAAGGGTACGCACACCGGGGAGCTGTTTTTT CASSWKGTHTGELFF
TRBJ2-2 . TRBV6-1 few TGTGCCAGCAGTGAAGTGTGGAGGGGAGCCGGGGAGCTGTTTTTT CASSEVWRGAGELFF
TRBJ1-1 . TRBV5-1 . TGCGCCAGCAACTCGGACGGGCTACCGGGTACTGAAGCTTTCTTT CASNSDGLPGTEAFF
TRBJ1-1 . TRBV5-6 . TGTGCCAGCAGCTTCTATCAGATGAACACTGAAGCTTTCTTT CASSFYQMNTEAFF
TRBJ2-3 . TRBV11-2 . TGTGCCAGCAGCCGCGACTATTTCACAGATACGCAGTATTTT CASSRDYFTDTQYF
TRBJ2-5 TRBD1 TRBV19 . TGTGCCAGTAGTATAGATGGGACAGGGGGCTCTCGAGAGACCCAGTACTTC CASSIDGTGGSRETQYF
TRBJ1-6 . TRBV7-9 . TGTGCCAGCAGCTCCGCAACCGGGGGCAATTCACCCCTCCACTTT CASSSATGGNSPLHF
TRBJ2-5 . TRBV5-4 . TGTGCCAGCAGCGTAAGGGGTGGCAAAGAGACCCAGTACTTC CASSVRGGKETQYF
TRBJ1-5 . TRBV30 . TGTGCCTGGAGTTACGCTGGCAGGCTCAATCAGCCCCAGCATTTT CAWSYAGRLNQPQHF
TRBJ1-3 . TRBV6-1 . TGTGCCAGCAGCGAGACTATCTCTGGAAACACCATATATTTT CASSETISGNTIYF
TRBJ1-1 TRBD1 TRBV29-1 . TGCAGCGTTGATCGGCAGGGGGCGAACATGAACACTGAAGCTTTCTTT CSVDRQGANMNTEAFF
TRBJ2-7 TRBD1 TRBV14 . TGTGCCAGCAGCCCCGGGACAGGGGACTACGAGCAGTACTTC CASSPGTGDYEQYF
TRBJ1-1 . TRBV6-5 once TGTGCCAGCAGACTACCGGGACAGAACACTGAAGCTTTCTTT CASRLPGQNTEAFF